A selection of T cell receptor beta chains follows, all from one sample in a study of T cells after yellow fever vaccination. MiXCR, run by TCRdb on the 5' RACE reads, gives a single entry per CDR3 protein. The sample contains some 300,000 distinct CDR3 sequences, approximately 8% of which appear only once. Sequenced here: CD4+ T cells sorted from PBMCs, sampled 5 days after the yellow fever booster vaccination. The receptors derive from a man between 18 and 35 years old who received the YFV17D yellow fever vaccine. Each CDR3 is given with its conserved first and last residue. D genes are given only for firm matches. Part of the rows lack a size; the others show once, few, many or a class for expanded clones.

cdr3_nt: TGTGCCAGCAGTCTTGGGACAGGCCCTGGAGGGCAGTTCTTC
cdr3_aa: CASSLGTGPGGQFF
v_call: TRBV9
clone_size: few
j_call: TRBJ2-1
d_call: TRBD1

cdr3_nt: TGTGCCAGCAGTGGCAGTAAACCCGGGGAGCTGTTTTTT
cdr3_aa: CASSGSKPGELFF
v_call: TRBV12-3/TRBV12-4
clone_size: -
j_call: TRBJ2-2
d_call: -

cdr3_nt: TGTGCCAGCAGCTTAGTGGAAGGCTCATATGGCTACACCTTC
cdr3_aa: CASSLVEGSYGYTF
v_call: TRBV7-2
clone_size: -
j_call: TRBJ1-2
d_call: -

cdr3_nt: TGTGCCAGCAGCTCCCATGCGGTTGGGGTGGGTGGCTACACCTTC
cdr3_aa: CASSSHAVGVGGYTF
v_call: TRBV7-2
clone_size: few
j_call: TRBJ1-2
d_call: -

cdr3_nt: TGTGCCAGCAGTCGGACGGGAGACCCCCTCACGAGCGAGCAGTACTTC
cdr3_aa: CASSRTGDPLTSEQYF
v_call: TRBV12-3/TRBV12-4
clone_size: many
j_call: TRBJ2-7
d_call: -

cdr3_nt: TGTGCCAGCAGCTTAGGGGTCGGGGGCAGGGCCAAGACCGGGGAGCTGTTTTTT
cdr3_aa: CASSLGVGGRAKTGELFF
v_call: TRBV7-2
clone_size: many
j_call: TRBJ2-2
d_call: -

cdr3_nt: TGCGCCAGCAGCTTGGCCGGGCGGGGGCAGTTCTTC
cdr3_aa: CASSLAGRGQFF
v_call: TRBV5-1
clone_size: few
j_call: TRBJ2-1
d_call: -

cdr3_nt: TGTGCCAGCAGCTGGCCCGGGGAGCGGCAAGAGACCCAGTACTTC
cdr3_aa: CASSWPGERQETQYF
v_call: TRBV5-4
clone_size: few
j_call: TRBJ2-5
d_call: -

cdr3_nt: TGTGCCAGCAGCGCAAGGGGGGGGTACGAGCAGTACTTC
cdr3_aa: CASSARGGYEQYF
v_call: TRBV6-5
clone_size: -
j_call: TRBJ2-7
d_call: -

cdr3_nt: TGTGCCAGCAGTGATGTGGGTGCAGAGACCCAGTACTTC
cdr3_aa: CASSDVGAETQYF
v_call: TRBV2
clone_size: many
j_call: TRBJ2-5
d_call: -

cdr3_nt: TGTGCCAGCAGCGCCCAGAGTCGATCACCCCTCCACTTT
cdr3_aa: CASSAQSRSPLHF
v_call: TRBV9
clone_size: few
j_call: TRBJ1-6
d_call: -

cdr3_nt: TGTGCCACCAGCAGAGATAGGATAGGAGCAGATACGCAGTATTTT
cdr3_aa: CATSRDRIGADTQYF
v_call: TRBV15
clone_size: -
j_call: TRBJ2-3
d_call: -

cdr3_nt: TGTGCCAGCTCACCCGTAGAAGTTGGAGCGGACACTGAAGCTTTCTTT
cdr3_aa: CASSPVEVGADTEAFF
v_call: TRBV18
clone_size: few
j_call: TRBJ1-1
d_call: -

cdr3_nt: TGCGCCAGCAGCCAAGACCCCCAAATTCTGGGGGAAAAACTGTTTTTT
cdr3_aa: CASSQDPQILGEKLFF
v_call: TRBV4-3
clone_size: -
j_call: TRBJ1-4
d_call: -

cdr3_nt: TGTGCCAGCAGTTTGGCATTTAGTTCTAACTATGGCTACACCTTC
cdr3_aa: CASSLAFSSNYGYTF
v_call: TRBV12-3/TRBV12-4
clone_size: few
j_call: TRBJ1-2
d_call: -

cdr3_nt: TGTGCCAGCAGTTTAAGGATTGAGCAGTTCTTC
cdr3_aa: CASSLRIEQFF
v_call: TRBV28
clone_size: -
j_call: TRBJ2-1
d_call: -

cdr3_nt: TGTGCCAGCAGCCCCGAACTTCGCCGGGGCTACACCTTC
cdr3_aa: CASSPELRRGYTF
v_call: TRBV3-1
clone_size: -
j_call: TRBJ1-2
d_call: -

cdr3_nt: TGTGCCAGCAGCCACGGGGCGGACACTGAAGCTTTCTTT
cdr3_aa: CASSHGADTEAFF
v_call: TRBV4-2
clone_size: few
j_call: TRBJ1-1
d_call: -

cdr3_nt: TGTGCCTCAAAACCAACAGGGGAATGGAACCACGAGCAGTACTTC
cdr3_aa: CASKPTGEWNHEQYF
v_call: TRBV30
clone_size: many
j_call: TRBJ2-7
d_call: TRBD1

cdr3_nt: TGTGCCAGCAGTTTATTTCCCGGACTAGCGAGTACCGGGGAGCTGTTTTTT
cdr3_aa: CASSLFPGLASTGELFF
v_call: TRBV28
clone_size: once
j_call: TRBJ2-2
d_call: TRBD2

cdr3_nt: TGCGCCAGCAGCTTTTACAGGGTCGATACTGAAGCTTTCTTT
cdr3_aa: CASSFYRVDTEAFF
v_call: TRBV5-1
clone_size: -
j_call: TRBJ1-1
d_call: -

cdr3_nt: TGTGCCATCAGTGAGTCAGTTAGCAGGACGGTTTATGGCTACACCTTC
cdr3_aa: CAISESVSRTVYGYTF
v_call: TRBV10-3
clone_size: -
j_call: TRBJ1-2
d_call: -

cdr3_nt: TGCAGTGTAAACAGGGCATCAGATACGCAGTATTTT
cdr3_aa: CSVNRASDTQYF
v_call: TRBV20-1
clone_size: -
j_call: TRBJ2-3
d_call: -

cdr3_nt: TGCAGCGCCGCCCCAGGGGCCTACACAGATACGCAGTATTTT
cdr3_aa: CSAAPGAYTDTQYF
v_call: TRBV29-1
clone_size: -
j_call: TRBJ2-3
d_call: -